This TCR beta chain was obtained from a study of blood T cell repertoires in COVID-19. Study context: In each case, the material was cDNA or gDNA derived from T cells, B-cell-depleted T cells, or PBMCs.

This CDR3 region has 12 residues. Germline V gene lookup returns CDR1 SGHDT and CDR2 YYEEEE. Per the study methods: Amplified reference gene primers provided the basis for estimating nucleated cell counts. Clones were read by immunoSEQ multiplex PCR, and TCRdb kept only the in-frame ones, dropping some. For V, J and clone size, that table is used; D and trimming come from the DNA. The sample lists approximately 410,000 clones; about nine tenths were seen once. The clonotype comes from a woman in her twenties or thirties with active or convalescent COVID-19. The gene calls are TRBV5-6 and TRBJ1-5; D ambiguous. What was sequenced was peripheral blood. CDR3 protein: CVAVKSNQPQHF. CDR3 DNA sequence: TGTGTAGCTGTTAAGTCGAATCAGCCCCAGCATTTT.